This T cell receptor beta chain is drawn from a study of T cells in Graves' hyperthyroidism and ophthalmopathy. Overall study context: Staff took peripheral blood when the initial diagnosis was made, before any treatment began.

Overall study findings and caveats: Using 13 V-J features, a model discriminated ophthalmopathy from stable hyperthyroidism.

TCR beta CDR3 sequences were amplified from RNA transcripts. TCR CDR3 regions were first amplified by RT-PCR with HTBI primers. TCRdb itself ran the multiplex PCR reads through MiXCR, one entry per CDR3 protein. The sample comprises 400,000 to 600,000 distinct CDR3 sequences, about 16% of which are singletons, and less than 30% rests with the top ten. This clonotype was detected many times. The antigen remains unidentified. Any patient presenting with uncontrolled infection, other autoimmune disease, pregnancy or lactation was left out. V dropped 3 bases and J dropped 6; count of bases not matched to a gene: 7. The CDR3 contains 15 residues. Looked up from germline, CDR1 is DFQATT and CDR2 is SNEGSKA (reference sequence).

This receptor was obtained from a woman under 40 with Graves' ophthalmopathy. The specimen sequenced was blood. The chain combines TRBV20-1 with TRBJ2-3; 12 bases agree with TRBD2. In DNA form, the CDR3 reads TGCAGTGCTAGCTCCCCGACTAGCGGGAGTGATACGCAGTATTTT. Its translation is CSASSPTSGSDTQYF.